What follows are 9 T cell receptor beta chains derived from one specimen sequenced in a study of blood T cell repertoires in COVID-19. Repertoires were generated with immunoSEQ multiplex PCR, while TCRdb's copy carries only in-frame clones and drops some. Among about 300,000 clones, approximately 84% were seen once, and the ten largest hold more than 1.2%. The sample taken for sequencing was peripheral blood. These receptors came from a human donor with COVID-19, enrolled during active disease. The donor label of this sample is uncertain.

J is TRBJ1-4 and V is TRBV3-1 (or the pseudogene TRBV3-2); D unresolved. Trimming took off 0 bases at V and 8 bases at J, with 10 bases between the two ends. CDR1 is LGHDT, CDR2 YNNKEL, per germline (reference sequence). The CDR3 has 14 amino acids. The CDR3 DNA is TGTGCCAGCAGCCAAGAGTCGGGTTCGGAAAAACTGTTTTTT. Translated: CASSQESGSEKLFF.

V is TRBV20-1 and J is TRBJ2-1, with D tentatively TRBD2 (5 bases). The V end lost 5 bases, the J end lost 15 bases, and 14 bases lay between the germline ends. The CDR3 extends over 10 amino acids. The germline CDR1 and CDR2 sequences are DFQATT and SNEGSKA (reference sequence). This chain's CDR3 is CSAGSERMFF. The CDR3 DNA follows: TGCAGTGCTGGCTCGGAGCGGATGTTCTTC.

This clone appeared a single time. The chain carries TRBV4-1 and TRBJ1-6; 7 bases align to TRBD1. Germline V CDR1 and CDR2: MGHRA, YSYEKL. V lost 0 bases and J lost 6; bases outside the gene matches: 5. The CDR3 has 16 amino acids. The CDR3 coding sequence is TGCGCCAGCAGCCAAGATAACAGGGGAACTAATTCACCCCTCCACTTT. It codes for CASSQDNRGTNSPLHF.

This rearrangement joins TRBV19 to TRBJ1-5; D is possibly TRBD1 (5 bases). The germline V gene has CDR1 LNHDA and CDR2 SQIVND (reference sequence). Trimming pared 3 bases from V and 2 bases from J, leaving 20 bases between. This CDR3 has 18 amino acids. The CDR3 DNA is TGTGCCAGTAGTATCGGTCCAGGGTTGAGGAGCGGCAATCAGCCCCAGCATTTT. Translating gives CASSIGPGLRSGNQPQHF.

The J gene is TRBJ1-2, the V gene TRBV3-1 (or the pseudogene TRBV3-2); no clear D gene. CDR3 length equals 13 residues. V lost 4 bases, J lost 7 bases, and 13 bases lay in between. Germline CDR1 LGHDT, CDR2 YNNKEL (reference sequence). The CDR3 DNA reads TGTGCCAGCAGCCCCCGGGAAGCAATTGGCTACACCTTC. Encoded protein: CASSPREAIGYTF.

The J gene is TRBJ2-1, the V gene TRBV7-2, with TRBD1 matching 8 bases. Germline V gene data show CDR1 as SGHTA and CDR2 as FQGNSA. V dropped 1 base and J dropped 8; count of bases not matched to a gene: 7. This CDR3 has 15 amino acids. For the CDR3, the DNA is TGTGCCAGCAGCTTAGGACGGACAGGGAACCATGAGCAGTTCTTC. Translation gives CASSLGRTGNHEQFF. Together with reference TRBV7-2 and TRBJ2-1, the CDR3 gives the full variable domain: GAGVSQSPSNKVTEKGKDVELRCDPISGHTALYWYRQSLGQGLEFLIYFQGNSAPDKSGLPSDRFSAERTGGSVSTLTIQRTQQEDSAVYLCASSLGRTGNHEQFFGPGTRLTVL.

The rearrangement links TRBV19 to TRBJ2-7, with 8 bases matching TRBD2. V lost 6 bases, J lost 4 bases, and 8 bases stayed unmatched. From germline, CDR1 is LNHDA and CDR2 SQIVND (reference sequence). This CDR3 is built from 14 residues. CDR3 residues: CASRGAGVQYEQYF. The CDR3 DNA sequence: TGTGCCAGTAGGGGAGCGGGAGTCCAATACGAGCAGTACTTC.

The V gene is TRBV9, the J gene TRBJ2-5; 7 bases are shared with TRBD1. Germline lookup yields CDR1 SGDLS and CDR2 YYNGEE. V lost 0 bases and J lost 4; bases outside the gene matches: 3. CDR3 size: 14 residues. For the CDR3, the DNA is TGTGCCAGCAGCGTAGGGACAGGCCGAGAGACCCAGTACTTC. Protein sequence: CASSVGTGRETQYF.

This chain uses TRBV5-4 with TRBJ2-7; 8 bases are shared with TRBD2. CDR3 length: 14 amino acids. V gave up 3 bases and J gave up 2 bases; unmatched junction bases: 4. The germline V gene has CDR1 SGHNT and CDR2 YYREEE (reference sequence). The CDR3 spells CASSSSGSAYEQYF. CDR3 DNA: TGTGCCAGCAGCTCCAGCGGGAGTGCCTACGAGCAGTACTTC.